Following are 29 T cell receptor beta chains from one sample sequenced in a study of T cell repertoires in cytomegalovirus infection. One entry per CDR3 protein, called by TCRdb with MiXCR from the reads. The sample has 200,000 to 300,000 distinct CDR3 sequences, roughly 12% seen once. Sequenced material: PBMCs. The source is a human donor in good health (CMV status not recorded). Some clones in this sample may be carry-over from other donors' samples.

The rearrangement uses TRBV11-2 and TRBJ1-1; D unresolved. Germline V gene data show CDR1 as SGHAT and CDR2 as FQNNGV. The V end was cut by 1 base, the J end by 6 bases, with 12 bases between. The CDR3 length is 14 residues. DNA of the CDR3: TGTGCCAGCAGCTTAGGCATTCGGGTTTCTGAAGCTTTCTTT. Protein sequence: CASSLGIRVSEAFF.

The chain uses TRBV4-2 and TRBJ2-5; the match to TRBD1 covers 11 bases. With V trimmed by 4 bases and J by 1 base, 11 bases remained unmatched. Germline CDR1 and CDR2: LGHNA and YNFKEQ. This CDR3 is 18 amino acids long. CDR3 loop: CASSLHVPGTGGQETQYF. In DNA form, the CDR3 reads TGTGCCAGCAGCCTCCACGTCCCCGGGACAGGGGGCCAAGAGACCCAGTACTTC.

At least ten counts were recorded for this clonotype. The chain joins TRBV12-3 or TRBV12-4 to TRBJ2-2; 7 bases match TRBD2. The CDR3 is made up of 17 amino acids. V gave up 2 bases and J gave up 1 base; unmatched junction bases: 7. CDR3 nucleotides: TGTGCCAGCAGTTTAACCTTAGGGAGGGGGAACACCGGGGAGCTGTTTTTT. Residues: CASSLTLGRGNTGELFF.

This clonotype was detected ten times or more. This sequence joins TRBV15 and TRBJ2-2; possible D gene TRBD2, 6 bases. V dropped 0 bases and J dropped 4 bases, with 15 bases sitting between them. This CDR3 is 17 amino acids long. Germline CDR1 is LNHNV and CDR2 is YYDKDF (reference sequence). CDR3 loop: CATSRDGEATGTGELFF. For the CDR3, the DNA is TGTGCCACCAGCAGAGATGGGGAGGCCACAGGCACCGGGGAGCTGTTTTTT.

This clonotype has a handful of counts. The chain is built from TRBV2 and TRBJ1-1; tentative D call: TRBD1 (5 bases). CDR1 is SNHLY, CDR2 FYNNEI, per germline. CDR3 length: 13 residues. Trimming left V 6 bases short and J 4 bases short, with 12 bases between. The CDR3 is CASRGTLSTEAFF. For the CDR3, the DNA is TGTGCCAGCAGAGGGACGTTAAGCACTGAAGCTTTCTTT.

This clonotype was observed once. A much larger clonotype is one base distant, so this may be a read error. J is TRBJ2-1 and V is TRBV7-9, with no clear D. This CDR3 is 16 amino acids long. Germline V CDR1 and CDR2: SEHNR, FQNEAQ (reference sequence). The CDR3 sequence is CVSSLDGFSSYNEQFF. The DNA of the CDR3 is TGTGTCAGCAGCTTAGATGGCTTTAGCTCCTACAATGAGCAGTTCTTC.

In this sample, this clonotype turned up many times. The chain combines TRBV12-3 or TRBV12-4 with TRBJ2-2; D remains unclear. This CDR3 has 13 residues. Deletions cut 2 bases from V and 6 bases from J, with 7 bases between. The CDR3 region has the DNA TGTGCCAGCAGTTTAAAACAGTCCGGGGAGCTGTTTTTT. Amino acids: CASSLKQSGELFF.

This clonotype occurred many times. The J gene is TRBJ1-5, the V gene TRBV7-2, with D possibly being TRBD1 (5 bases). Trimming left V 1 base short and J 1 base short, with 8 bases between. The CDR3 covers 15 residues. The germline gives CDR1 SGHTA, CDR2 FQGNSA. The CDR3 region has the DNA TGTGCCAGCAGCTTAGATGGGGGAAGCAATCAGCCCCAGCATTTT. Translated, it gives CASSLDGGSNQPQHF. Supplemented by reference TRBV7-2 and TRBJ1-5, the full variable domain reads GAGVSQSPSNKVTEKGKDVELRCDPISGHTALYWYRQSLGQGLEFLIYFQGNSAPDKSGLPSDRFSAERTGGSVSTLTIQRTQQEDSAVYLCASSLDGGSNQPQHFGDGTRLSIL.

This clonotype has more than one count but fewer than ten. Written as DNA, the CDR3 is TGCAGCGTGACGGACAGGCCGAACACTGAAGCTTTCTTT. Its translation is CSVTDRPNTEAFF. The rearrangement links TRBV29-1 to TRBJ1-1, with TRBD1 matching over 7 bases. Unmatched junction bases numbered 5, after V lost 6 bases and J lost 1 base. Looked up from germline, CDR1 is SQVTM and CDR2 is ANQGSEA. The CDR3 contains 13 residues.

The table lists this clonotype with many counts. CDR3 DNA sequence: TGTGCCAGCAGCTTAACAGGGAACCCGAACAACCAAGAGACCCAGTACTTC. Translation gives CASSLTGNPNNQETQYF. This chain links TRBV7-2 with TRBJ2-5; a possible D gene is TRBD1 (6 bases). The germline V gene encodes CDR1 SGHTA and CDR2 FQGNSA. The CDR3 extends over 17 amino acids. V was cut by 2 bases and J by 0 bases, with 16 bases left in between.

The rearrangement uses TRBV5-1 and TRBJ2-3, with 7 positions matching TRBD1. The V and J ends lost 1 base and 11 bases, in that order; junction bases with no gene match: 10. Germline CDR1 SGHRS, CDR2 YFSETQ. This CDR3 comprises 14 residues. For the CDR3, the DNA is TGCGCCAGCAGCTTGAACCCCCCCGGGACAGAGCAGTATTTT. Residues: CASSLNPPGTEQYF.

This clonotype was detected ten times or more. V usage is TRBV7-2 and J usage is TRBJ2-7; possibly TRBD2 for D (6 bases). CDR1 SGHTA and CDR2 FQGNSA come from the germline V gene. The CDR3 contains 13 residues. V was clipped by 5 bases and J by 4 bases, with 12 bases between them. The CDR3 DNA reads TGTGCCAGCAGCCGTTCGGAGGGTTACGAGCAGTACTTC. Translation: CASSRSEGYEQYF.

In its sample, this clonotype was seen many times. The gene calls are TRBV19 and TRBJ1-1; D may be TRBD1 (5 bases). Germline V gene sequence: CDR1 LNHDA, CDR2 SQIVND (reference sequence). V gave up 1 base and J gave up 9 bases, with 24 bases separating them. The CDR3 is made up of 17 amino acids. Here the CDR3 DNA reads TGTGCCAGTAGTATAGGAAGGGGAATGGGAGTCACACTGAAAGCTTTCTTT. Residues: CASSIGRGMGVTLKAFF. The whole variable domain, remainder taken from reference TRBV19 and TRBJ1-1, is DGGITQSPKYLFRKEGQNVTLSCEQNLNHDAMYWYRQDPGQGLRLIYYSQIVNDFQKGDIAEGYSVSREKKESFPLTVTSAQKNPTAFYLCASSIGRGMGVTLKAFFGQGTRLTVV.

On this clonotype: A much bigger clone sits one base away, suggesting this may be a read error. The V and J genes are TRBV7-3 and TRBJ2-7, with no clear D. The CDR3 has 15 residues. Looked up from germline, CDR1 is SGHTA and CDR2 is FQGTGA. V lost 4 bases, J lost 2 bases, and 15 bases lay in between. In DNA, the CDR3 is TGTGCCAGCAGCTCCCGGGCGAGAGTCCCCTACGAGCAGTACTTC. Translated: CASSSRARVPYEQYF.

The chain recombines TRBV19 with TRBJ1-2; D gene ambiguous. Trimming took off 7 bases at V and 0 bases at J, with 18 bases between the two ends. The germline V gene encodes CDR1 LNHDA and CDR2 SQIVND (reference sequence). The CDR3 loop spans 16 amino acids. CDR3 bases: TGTGCCAGTACCCCCATTTCAGCTGACTCTAACTATGGCTACACCTTC. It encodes CASTPISADSNYGYTF.

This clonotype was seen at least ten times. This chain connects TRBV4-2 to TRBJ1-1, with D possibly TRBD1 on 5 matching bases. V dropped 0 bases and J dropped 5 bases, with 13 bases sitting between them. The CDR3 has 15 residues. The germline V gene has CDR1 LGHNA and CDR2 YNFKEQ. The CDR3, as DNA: TGTGCCAGCAGCCAAGAACCCCAGGGTGGGACTGAAGCTTTCTTT. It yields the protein CASSQEPQGGTEAFF.

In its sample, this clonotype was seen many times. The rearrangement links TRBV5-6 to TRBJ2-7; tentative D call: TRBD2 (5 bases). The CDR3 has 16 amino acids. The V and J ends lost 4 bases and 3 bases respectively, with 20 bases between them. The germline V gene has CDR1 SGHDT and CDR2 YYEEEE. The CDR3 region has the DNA TGTGCCAGCAGCCCGGGGATCCTTCTGGCCCTCTACGAGCAGTACTTC. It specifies CASSPGILLALYEQYF.

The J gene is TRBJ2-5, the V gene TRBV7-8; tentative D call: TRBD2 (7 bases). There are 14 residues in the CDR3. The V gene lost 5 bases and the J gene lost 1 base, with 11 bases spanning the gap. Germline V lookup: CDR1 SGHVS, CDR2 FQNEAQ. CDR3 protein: CASSLRGAQETQYF. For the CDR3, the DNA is TGTGCCAGCAGCCTACGGGGGGCCCAAGAGACCCAGTACTTC.

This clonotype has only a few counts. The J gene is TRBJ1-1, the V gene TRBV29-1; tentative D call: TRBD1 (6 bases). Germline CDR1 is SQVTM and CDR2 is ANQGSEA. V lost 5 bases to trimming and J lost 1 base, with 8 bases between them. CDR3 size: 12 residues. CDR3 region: CSVQGQNTEAFF. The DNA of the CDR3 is TGCAGCGTTCAGGGACAGAACACTGAAGCTTTCTTT.

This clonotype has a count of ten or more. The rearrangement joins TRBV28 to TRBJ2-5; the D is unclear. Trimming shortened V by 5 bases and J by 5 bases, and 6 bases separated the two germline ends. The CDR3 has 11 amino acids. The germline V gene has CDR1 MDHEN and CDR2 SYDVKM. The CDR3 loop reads CASSGPETQYF. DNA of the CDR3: TGTGCCAGCAGTGGCCCGGAGACCCAGTACTTC. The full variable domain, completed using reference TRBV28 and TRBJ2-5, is DVKVTQSSRYLVKRTGEKVFLECVQDMDHENMFWYRQDPGLGLRLIYFSYDVKMKEKGDIPEGYSVSREKKERFSLILESASTNQTSMYLCASSGPETQYFGPGTRLLVL.

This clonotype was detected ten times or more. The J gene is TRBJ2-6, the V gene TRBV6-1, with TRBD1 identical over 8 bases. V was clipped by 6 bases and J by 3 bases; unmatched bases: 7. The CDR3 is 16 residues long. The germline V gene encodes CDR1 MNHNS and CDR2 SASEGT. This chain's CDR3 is CASSGQGPSGANVLTF. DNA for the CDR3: TGTGCCAGCAGCGGACAGGGCCCCAGTGGGGCCAACGTCCTGACTTTC.

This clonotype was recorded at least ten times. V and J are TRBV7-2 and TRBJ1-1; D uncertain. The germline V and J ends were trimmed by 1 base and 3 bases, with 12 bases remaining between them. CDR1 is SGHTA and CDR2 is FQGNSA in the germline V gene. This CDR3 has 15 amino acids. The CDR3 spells CASSLDWSTDTEAFF. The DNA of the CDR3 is TGTGCCAGCAGCTTAGATTGGAGTACGGACACTGAAGCTTTCTTT.

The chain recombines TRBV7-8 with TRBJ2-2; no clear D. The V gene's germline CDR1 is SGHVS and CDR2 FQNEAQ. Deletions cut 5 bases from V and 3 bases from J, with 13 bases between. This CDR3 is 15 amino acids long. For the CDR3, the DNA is TGTGCCAGCAGCAAAGGAGTGGGCGACACCGGGGAGCTGTTTTTT. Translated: CASSKGVGDTGELFF.

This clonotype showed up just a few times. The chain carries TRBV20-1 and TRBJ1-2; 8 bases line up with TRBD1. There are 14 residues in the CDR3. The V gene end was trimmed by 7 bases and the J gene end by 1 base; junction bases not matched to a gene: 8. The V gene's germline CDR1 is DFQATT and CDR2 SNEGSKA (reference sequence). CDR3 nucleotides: TGCAGTGTCGCCCGGGACAGGAGTAACTATGGCTACACCTTC. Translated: CSVARDRSNYGYTF.

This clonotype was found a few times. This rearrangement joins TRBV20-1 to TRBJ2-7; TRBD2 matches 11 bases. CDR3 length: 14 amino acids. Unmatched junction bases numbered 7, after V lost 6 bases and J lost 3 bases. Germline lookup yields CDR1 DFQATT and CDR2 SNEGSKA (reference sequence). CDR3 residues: CSAIGTSGNYEQYF. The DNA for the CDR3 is TGCAGTGCAATTGGGACTAGCGGTAACTACGAGCAGTACTTC.

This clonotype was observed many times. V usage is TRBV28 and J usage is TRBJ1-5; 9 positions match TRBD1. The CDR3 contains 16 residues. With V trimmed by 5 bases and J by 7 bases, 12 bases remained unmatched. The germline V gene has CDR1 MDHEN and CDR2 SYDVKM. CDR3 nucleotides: TGTGCCAGCAGTCCCTACCGGGGACAGGGTGGACAGCCCCAGCATTTT. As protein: CASSPYRGQGGQPQHF.

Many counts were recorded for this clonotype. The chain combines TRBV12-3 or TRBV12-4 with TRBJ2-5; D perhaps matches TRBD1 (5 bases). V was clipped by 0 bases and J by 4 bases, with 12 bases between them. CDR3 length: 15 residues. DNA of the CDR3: TGTGCCAGCAGTTTAGCAGGGGCCACGGGAGAGACCCAGTACTTC. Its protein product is CASSLAGATGETQYF.

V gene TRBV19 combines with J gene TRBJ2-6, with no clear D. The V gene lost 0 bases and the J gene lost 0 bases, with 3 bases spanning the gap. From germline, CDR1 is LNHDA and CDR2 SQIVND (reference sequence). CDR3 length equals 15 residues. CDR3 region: CASSIDDSGANVLTF. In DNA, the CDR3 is TGTGCCAGTAGTATAGACGACTCTGGGGCCAACGTCCTGACTTTC.

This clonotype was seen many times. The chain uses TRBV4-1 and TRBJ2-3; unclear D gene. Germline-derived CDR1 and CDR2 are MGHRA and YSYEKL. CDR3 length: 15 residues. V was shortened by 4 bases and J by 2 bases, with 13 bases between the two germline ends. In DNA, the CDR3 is TGCGCCAGCAGCCCGACGGTAACAAACACAGATACGCAGTATTTT. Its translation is CASSPTVTNTDTQYF.